The next 8 T cell receptor beta chains were all read from a single sample in a study of patients and donors after allogeneic stem cell transplantation (dated by TCRdb to 2018 to 2021). Receptor libraries were prepared by RT-PCR. TCRdb names NextSeq 550 as the instrument used. TCRdb passed the public sequencing reads through fastp at Q25 and MiXCR, retaining productive beta sequences. CDR3 protein sequences are deduplicated, and each keeps its most common genes and DNA. For this sample there are roughly 140,000 distinct CDR3 sequences; over 35% appear just once. The ten largest make up around 50% of the sample. Sequenced input: blood, either unsorted or a sorted T cell fraction (not recorded which). The receptors were sampled from a human donor who was either an allogeneic HSCT recipient or a stem cell or donor lymphocyte infusion donor (not recorded which). It is not recorded whose cells these are; they may come from a transplant donor.

This chain uses TRBV12-3 or TRBV12-4 with TRBJ1-1, with TRBD1 identical over 9 bases. Unmatched junction bases numbered 3, after V lost 3 bases and J lost 4 bases. CDR3 length: 14 amino acids. The CDR3 here is CASSFQGQGTEAFF. The CDR3 coding sequence is TGTGCCAGCAGTTTTCAGGGACAGGGCACTGAAGCTTTCTTT.

The chain joins TRBV10-3 to TRBJ2-7; possible D gene TRBD2, 6 bases. The CDR3 length is 14 residues. With 4 bases removed from V and 0 bases from J, the gap between germline ends came to 10 bases. Germline CDR1 ENHRY, CDR2 SYGVKD. CDR3 nucleotide sequence: TGTGCCATCAGTGGGAGGGACGGCTCCTACGAGCAGTACTTC. Its protein product is CAISGRDGSYEQYF.

This clonotype was seen more than once but under ten times. The genes are TRBV28 and TRBJ1-1; TRBD1 is a possible D gene (6 bases). This CDR3 comprises 13 residues. Trimming took off 6 bases at V and 6 bases at J, with 14 bases between the two ends. Per germline, CDR1 MDHEN and CDR2 SYDVKM. The DNA of the CDR3 is TGTGCCAGCAGGTTACAGGGTTTCGCTGAAGCTTTCTTT. This gives the protein CASRLQGFAEAFF.

The chain combines TRBV20-1 with TRBJ1-6, with 8 bases matching TRBD1. Germline-derived CDR1 and CDR2 are DFQATT and SNEGSKA (reference sequence). After removal of 7 bases from V and 12 bases from J, the junction contained 17 bases not matched to a gene. The CDR3 length is 15 residues. The CDR3 DNA follows: TGCAGTGTTACAGAGGACAGGGCCTTTGCGGGACCCCTCCACTTT. Translating gives CSVTEDRAFAGPLHF.

The chain is built from TRBV25-1 and TRBJ1-4; tentatively, D is TRBD1 (5 bases). The V end was cut by 9 bases, the J end by 8 bases, with 19 bases between. The germline CDR1 and CDR2 sequences are MGHDK and SYGVNS. CDR3 length equals 14 residues. The CDR3 region is CASSKGQGWEKLFF. The CDR3 DNA reads TGTGCCAGTAGTAAGGGGCAGGGCTGGGAAAAACTGTTTTTT.

Only a few counts were recorded for this clonotype. The V gene is TRBV7-8, the J gene TRBJ1-4; 7 positions agree with TRBD1. V lost 2 bases and J lost 4; bases outside the gene matches: 10. Looked up from germline, CDR1 is SGHVS and CDR2 is FQNEAQ. The length of the CDR3 is 17 residues. In nucleotides, the CDR3 is TGTGCCAGCAGCTTATTGAAGGCGGACAGGCGTAATGAAAAACTGTTTTTT. This codes for CASSLLKADRRNEKLFF.

The chain is built from TRBV24-1 and TRBJ2-3; D gene uncertain. Germline-derived CDR1 and CDR2 are KGHDR and SFDVKD. Between the trimmed V and J ends, which lost 10 bases and 2 bases, there was a span of 9 bases. CDR3 length: 12 amino acids. Here the CDR3 reads CATCSDTDTQYF. The CDR3 bases are TGTGCCACATGCAGCGACACAGATACGCAGTATTTT.

This sequence joins TRBV20-1 and TRBJ2-3; D remains unclear. There are 12 residues in the CDR3. V lost 5 bases and J 4 bases, leaving 10 bases between the germline ends. CDR1 and CDR2 from the germline V gene are DFQATT and SNEGSKA (reference sequence). The CDR3 DNA follows: TGCAGTGCTCCGGCTAGGGCAGATACGCAGTATTTT. Translation gives CSAPARADTQYF.